The 25 T cell receptor beta chains presented below share a single source sample, sequenced in a study of breast tumors, draining lymph nodes, adjacent tissues. Breast cancer patients provided tissue from their axillary draining lymph nodes. TCRdb re-analysed the multiplex PCR reads in MiXCR, keeping a single row per CDR3 protein. This repertoire shows approximately 230,000 distinct CDR3 sequences, 34% found once; its top ten account for 3% to 4.5%. The sample consisted of axillary lymph node tissue. The receptors shown here come from a female donor with breast cancer. Some clones in this sample may be carry-over from other donors' samples.

This clonotype was seen at least ten times. The chain couples TRBV6-1 to TRBJ2-7, with 7 positions matching TRBD1. The CDR3 runs 14 residues. Germline V gene lookup returns CDR1 MNHNS and CDR2 SASEGT. With V trimmed by 10 bases and J by 4 bases, 13 bases remained unmatched. The DNA for the CDR3 is TGTGCCACCTCAAGGGGGCCCGCGGTGTACGAGCAGTACTTC. Its translation is CATSRGPAVYEQYF.

V gene TRBV27 combines with J gene TRBJ2-5, with 7 bases that match TRBD1. The DNA end favors TRBJ2-7, so the J call may be wrong. The CDR3 extends over 14 amino acids. Germline loops: CDR1 MNHEY, CDR2 SMNVEV (reference sequence). The CDR3: CASSLRGQIYEQYF. The CDR3 DNA sequence: TGTGCCAGCAGTTTAAGGGGGCAGATCTACGAGCAGTACTTC.

This clonotype appeared a few times. V gene TRBV28 combines with J gene TRBJ1-5; D ambiguous. CDR1 and CDR2 (germline): MDHEN, SYDVKM. V was shortened by 5 bases and J by 1 base, with 12 bases between the two germline ends. The length of the CDR3 is 15 residues. The DNA for the CDR3 is TGTGCCAGCAGTCAACGGTTGGGGAGCAATCAGCCCCAGCATTTT. Residues: CASSQRLGSNQPQHF.

This clonotype was detected ten times or more. This sequence joins TRBV18 and TRBJ2-7, with D possibly called TRBD1 or TRBD2 (5 bases each). There are 14 residues in the CDR3. V dropped 6 bases and J dropped 4 bases, with 16 bases sitting between them. Germline loops: CDR1 KGHSH, CDR2 LQKENI. CDR3 DNA sequence: TGTGCCAGCTCGCCCGGGACCGCTAAATACGAGCAGTACTTC. Its protein product is CASSPGTAKYEQYF. The whole variable domain, remainder taken from reference TRBV18 and TRBJ2-7, is NAGVMQNPRHLVRRRGQEARLRCSPMKGHSHVYWYRQLPEEGLKFMVYLQKENIIDESGMPKERFSAEFPKEGPSILRIQQVVRGDSAAYFCASSPGTAKYEQYFGPGTRLTVT.

The table lists this clonotype with a few counts. The J gene is TRBJ1-5, the V gene TRBV5-1, with 12 nucleotides matching TRBD1. This CDR3 has 15 residues. Germline V gene lookup returns CDR1 SGHRS and CDR2 YFSETQ. The J segment lost 7 bases and the V segment lost 5 bases, leaving 7 bases of the junction unmatched. The CDR3 here is CASSPGTGGVQPQHF. CDR3 sequence (DNA): TGCGCCAGCAGTCCCGGGACAGGGGGCGTCCAGCCCCAGCATTTT.

This clonotype was observed many times. The V gene is TRBV24-1, the J gene TRBJ1-5, with no clear D. Trimming shortened V by 0 bases and J by 4 bases, and 6 bases separated the two germline ends. Germline CDR1 is KGHDR and CDR2 is SFDVKD. CDR3 size: 14 residues. The CDR3 sequence: CATSDLGRNQPQHF. The CDR3 DNA is TGTGCCACCAGTGATTTGGGACGGAATCAGCCCCAGCATTTT.

This clonotype was observed a few times. A read error may be the cause here, since a much bigger clone is one base away. The V call is TRBV7-6, the J call TRBJ2-5, with 10 bases matching TRBD1. This CDR3 is 15 amino acids long. Germline CDR1 and CDR2: SGHVS and FNYEAQ. Here the CDR3 DNA reads TGTGCCAGCATCAAGCTTGGGGACAGGGGAGAGACCCAGCACTTC. Protein: CASIKLGDRGETQHF.

This clonotype was observed at least ten times. This chain links TRBV11-2 with TRBJ2-3; the D is unclear. With 5 bases removed from V and 2 bases from J, the gap between germline ends came to 11 bases. Germline V lookup: CDR1 SGHAT, CDR2 FQNNGV. The CDR3 consists of 14 residues. In DNA, the CDR3 is TGTGCCAGCAGCGCCCTTGGCTCCACAGATACGCAGTATTTT. It translates to CASSALGSTDTQYF.

This clonotype was found a few times. A clone one base away is much larger, so this may be a read error. The chain is built from TRBV14 and TRBJ2-6; 9 nucleotides agree with TRBD1. CDR3 length: 19 amino acids. The germline V gene has CDR1 SGHDN and CDR2 FVKESK. With 1 base clipped from V and 6 bases from J, the junction kept 13 bases outside the gene matches. The CDR3 reads CASSQGLRDRVTAANVLTF. CDR3 bases: TGTGCCAGCAGCCAAGGGCTCCGGGACAGGGTTACTGCGGCCAACGTCCTGACTTTC.

The V call is TRBV14, the J call TRBJ2-7, with D possibly being TRBD2 (6 bases). The V gene's germline CDR1 is SGHDN and CDR2 FVKESK. CDR3 length equals 13 residues. V was clipped by 4 bases and J by 7 bases, with 14 bases between them. The CDR3 here is CASSRGLGREQYF. The CDR3 coding sequence is TGTGCCAGCAGCCGAGGCTTGGGGAGGGAGCAGTACTTC.

This sequence joins TRBV19 and TRBJ1-1; TRBD1 might be the D (5 bases). This CDR3 is built from 16 residues. Looked up from germline, CDR1 is LNHDA and CDR2 is SQIVND (reference sequence). V gave up 6 bases and J gave up 0 bases, with 17 bases separating them. The DNA for the CDR3 is TGTGCCAGTAGGGTATCCGGGACTACCTTGAACACTGAAGCTTTCTTT. This sequence encodes CASRVSGTTLNTEAFF. Variable domain in full (rest from reference TRBV19 and TRBJ1-1): DGGITQSPKYLFRKEGQNVTLSCEQNLNHDAMYWYRQDPGQGLRLIYYSQIVNDFQKGDIAEGYSVSREKKESFPLTVTSAQKNPTAFYLCASRVSGTTLNTEAFFGQGTRLTVV.

This clonotype appeared a single time. The CDR3 is CSALGPGSNSPLHF. DNA for the CDR3: TGCAGTGCTTTGGGTCCGGGATCAAATTCACCCCTCCACTTT. The chain employs TRBV20-1 and TRBJ1-6; no clear D gene. Per germline, CDR1 DFQATT and CDR2 SNEGSKA (reference sequence). CDR3 length equals 14 residues. V lost 5 bases and J 7 bases, leaving 15 bases between the germline ends.

This clonotype was recorded many times. The chain employs TRBV5-1 and TRBJ2-1; 8 bases agree with TRBD1. Germline V gene lookup returns CDR1 SGHRS and CDR2 YFSETQ. The CDR3 extends over 15 amino acids. The V gene end was trimmed by 0 bases and the J gene end by 8 bases; junction bases not matched to a gene: 7. CDR3 loop: CASSLVGQGMDEQFF. The CDR3 DNA reads as TGCGCCAGCAGCTTGGTAGGACAGGGAATGGATGAGCAGTTCTTC.

This clonotype appeared many times. One junction end disagrees with the germline gene, perhaps due to a read error. The rearrangement uses TRBV6-5 and TRBJ2-7; no clear D gene. The CDR3 is 14 residues long. Looked up from germline, CDR1 is MNHEY and CDR2 is SVGAGI. CDR3 sequence: CASSHSAASYEQYF. CDR3 coding DNA: TGTGCCAGCAGTCACTCCGCAGCCTCCTACGAGCAGTACTTC.

The V and J genes are TRBV4-1 and TRBJ2-1, with 9 bases that match TRBD1. The CDR3 is 13 amino acids. The trim removed 8 bases at V and 8 bases at J, leaving 7 bases unmatched. Germline lookup yields CDR1 MGHRA and CDR2 YSYEKL. Written as DNA, the CDR3 is TGCGCCAGCCGGGGGACAGGGAGGGATGAGCAGTTCTTC. It translates to CASRGTGRDEQFF.

In its sample, this clonotype was seen many times. The J gene is TRBJ2-3, the V gene TRBV20-1; TRBD2 agrees at 12 bases. The V gene's germline CDR1 is DFQATT and CDR2 SNEGSKA (reference sequence). J gave up 3 bases and V 6 bases, and 13 bases lay outside the gene matches. CDR3 length equals 17 residues. DNA of the CDR3: TGCAGTGCCCAGACTAGCGGGGGACAACGGGGAACAGATACGCAGTATTTT. Amino acids: CSAQTSGGQRGTDTQYF.

This clonotype appeared a few times. The chain carries TRBV10-3 and TRBJ2-4; 7 bases are shared with TRBD2. The CDR3 has 13 amino acids. After removal of 0 bases from V and 13 bases from J, the junction contained 6 bases not matched to a gene. From germline, CDR1 is ENHRY and CDR2 SYGVKD. The CDR3 nucleotides are TGTGCCATCAGTGAGTCCGTGACTAGCTGGCAGTACTTC. Translated, it gives CAISESVTSWQYF.

The V gene is TRBV7-9, the J gene TRBJ2-7; perhaps TRBD1 as D (6 bases). V was pared by 5 bases and J by 1 base, with 9 bases between. Per germline, CDR1 SEHNR and CDR2 FQNEAQ (reference sequence). This CDR3 has 13 amino acids. CDR3: CASSRTASYEQYV. The CDR3, as DNA: TGTGCCAGCAGCCGGACAGCTTCCTACGAGCAGTACGTC.

Turning to this clonotype: A much larger clone is a single base away; this may be a read error. This chain uses TRBV5-4 with TRBJ2-3; TRBD1 matches 8 bases. In germline, CDR1 is SGHNT, CDR2 YYREEE (reference sequence). This CDR3 is built from 15 residues. The CDR3 DNA is TGTGCCAGCAGCTTCGACAGGGGCAATACAGTTACGCAGTATTTT. Its protein is CASSFDRGNTVTQYF.

This clonotype has a handful of counts. The chain employs TRBV6-2 or TRBV6-3 and TRBJ2-2, with a weak D call TRBD2 (6 bases). Germline V gene sequence: CDR1 MNHEY, CDR2 SVGEGT. Trimming left V 6 bases short and J 4 bases short, with 18 bases between. The CDR3 spans 16 residues. The CDR3 here is CASRMNRDWSTGELFF. CDR3 nucleotide sequence: TGTGCCAGCAGGATGAACCGGGACTGGAGCACCGGGGAGCTGTTTTTT.

This clonotype came up a few times. The rearrangement uses TRBV18 and TRBJ2-2; 7 nucleotides align to TRBD2. The CDR3 is 17 residues long. After removal of 3 bases from V and 4 bases from J, the junction contained 11 bases not matched to a gene. Germline V gene lookup returns CDR1 KGHSH and CDR2 LQKENI. CDR3 sequence: CASSPTLAGVITGELFF. DNA of the CDR3: TGTGCCAGCTCACCGACCCTGGCGGGGGTCATCACCGGGGAGCTGTTTTTT.

Note on this clonotype: It may be a read error: a sequence one base away is much more abundant. As DNA, the CDR3 is TGTGCCAGCAGCTTAGATCGGACAGGGGTAGAGACCCAGCACTTC. Amino acids: CASSLDRTGVETQHF. V usage is TRBV11-3 and J usage is TRBJ2-5; 9 bases line up with TRBD1. This CDR3 has 15 amino acids. Germline CDR1 reads SGHNT; CDR2 reads YENEEA.

This clonotype was recorded many times. The rearrangement joins TRBV6-6 to TRBJ1-5, with D possibly matching TRBD1 (5 bases). The CDR3 length is 14 residues. V shed 6 bases and J shed 7 bases, with 16 bases lying between them. Germline V gives CDR1 MNHNY, CDR2 SVGAGI (reference sequence). The CDR3 DNA reads TGTGCCAGCAGGACCCAGGGTAGTTGGCAGCCCCAGCATTTT. Translated, it gives CASRTQGSWQPQHF.

This rearrangement joins TRBV2 to TRBJ1-4, with a tentative D call TRBD1 (6 bases). The V gene lost 4 bases and the J gene lost 8 bases, with 20 bases spanning the gap. The germline gives CDR1 SNHLY, CDR2 FYNNEI. This CDR3 is built from 16 residues. This CDR3 is CASSGLGRGTPEKLFF. The CDR3 nucleotides are TGTGCCAGCAGTGGGTTAGGAAGGGGGACTCCCGAAAAACTGTTTTTT.

This clonotype came up many times. V is TRBV20-1 and J is TRBJ2-3, with 9 bases that match TRBD2. CDR1 DFQATT and CDR2 SNEGSKA come from the germline V gene (reference sequence). The CDR3 is 14 amino acids. V dropped 6 bases and J dropped 2; count of bases not matched to a gene: 6. As DNA, the CDR3 is TGCAGTGCGGGGCGGGGGGGCTCCACAGATACGCAGTATTTT. Its translation is CSAGRGGSTDTQYF.